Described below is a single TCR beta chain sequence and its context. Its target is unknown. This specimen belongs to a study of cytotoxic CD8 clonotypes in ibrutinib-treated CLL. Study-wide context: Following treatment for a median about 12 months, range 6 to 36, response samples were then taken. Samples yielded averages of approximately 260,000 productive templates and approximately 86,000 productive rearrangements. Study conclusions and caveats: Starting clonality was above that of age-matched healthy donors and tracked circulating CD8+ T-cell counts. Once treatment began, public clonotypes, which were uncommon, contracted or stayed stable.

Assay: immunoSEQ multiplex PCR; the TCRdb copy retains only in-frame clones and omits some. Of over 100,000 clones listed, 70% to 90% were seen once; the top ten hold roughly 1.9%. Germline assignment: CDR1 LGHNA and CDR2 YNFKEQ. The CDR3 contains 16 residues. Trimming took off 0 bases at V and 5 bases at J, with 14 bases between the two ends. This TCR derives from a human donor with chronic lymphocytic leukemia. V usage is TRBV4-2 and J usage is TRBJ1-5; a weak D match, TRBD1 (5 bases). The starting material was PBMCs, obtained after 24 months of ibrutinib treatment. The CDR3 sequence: CASSQDLSRVDQPQHF. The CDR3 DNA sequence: TGTGCCAGCAGCCAAGATTTAAGCAGGGTGGATCAGCCCCAGCATTTT.